This passage covers 10 T cell receptor beta chains from one sample sequenced in a study of beta chain features in type 1 diabetes. The whole isolated RNA underwent reverse transcription, so sequencing captured expressed TCRB transcripts. The protocol was immunoSEQ multiplex PCR, while the TCRdb copy is restricted to in-frame clones and leaves out a portion. The sample contains fewer than 650,000 clones, roughly a sixth of which appear only once. The specimen was naive CD4+ T cells from blood. These receptors were taken from a man aged 18-30 years in good health.

The CDR3 region has the DNA TGTGCCAGCAGCAAACCCGGGTCCTCAGGAGAGACCCAGTACTTC. Its translation is CASSKPGSSGETQYF. The rearrangement uses TRBV9 and TRBJ2-5; D not resolved. The CDR3 contains 15 residues. Germline V CDR1 and CDR2: SGDLS, YYNGEE. The V and J ends lost 4 bases and 4 bases respectively, with 17 bases between them. The whole variable domain, filled in from reference TRBV9 and TRBJ2-5, reads DSGVTQTPKHLITATGQRVTLRCSPRSGDLSVYWYQQSLDQGLQFLIQYYNGEERAKGNILERFSAQQFPDLHSELNLSSLELGDSALYFCASSKPGSSGETQYFGPGTRLLVL.

This clone appeared a few times. The rearrangement uses TRBV4-3 and TRBJ2-6; the D gene is possibly TRBD2 (6 bases). Germline V gives CDR1 LGHNA, CDR2 YSLEER. Deletions cut 2 bases from V and 4 bases from J, with 12 bases between. CDR3 length: 16 residues. CDR3 in DNA: TGCGCCAGCAGCCAACAGGGACTTTCCGGGGCCAACGTCCTGACTTTC. Protein: CASSQQGLSGANVLTF.

This clone was found many times. The conserved phenylalanine or tryptophan normally closing the CDR3 is absent here, so this likely arose from a read error. The DNA is left out, because the CDR3 cannot be placed on it with certainty; the CDR3 is given as TCRdb lists it. This CDR3 is CASSPGQGKPR. This chain connects TRBV23-1 to TRBJ1-1; the DNA was not compared with TRBD1, the D call given in the table. TRBV23-1 is flagged as an ORF with uncertain function. The CDR3 numbers 11 amino acids, ends counted.

The gene calls are TRBV9 and TRBJ1-3; D ambiguous. Trimming shortened V by 3 bases and J by 4 bases, and 11 bases separated the two germline ends. Germline lookup yields CDR1 SGDLS and CDR2 YYNGEE. CDR3 length: 14 amino acids. Here the CDR3 reads CASSEDSFGNTIYF. CDR3 in DNA: TGTGCCAGCAGCGAAGATTCGTTCGGAAACACCATATATTTT.

This clone came up a few times. This sequence joins TRBV9 and TRBJ2-7; possible D gene TRBD1, 5 bases. CDR1 is SGDLS, CDR2 YYNGEE, per germline. The V and J ends lost 0 bases and 6 bases respectively, with 16 bases between them. The CDR3 is made up of 15 amino acids. CDR3 sequence reads: CASSVGLQAQGEQYF. The CDR3 nucleotides are TGTGCCAGCAGCGTAGGGCTGCAGGCCCAGGGCGAGCAGTACTTC.

The gene calls are TRBV4-1 and TRBJ2-5; 8 nucleotides match TRBD1. The CDR3 extends over 16 amino acids. The V gene's germline CDR1 is MGHRA and CDR2 YSYEKL. Losses at the gene ends were 4 bases for V and 5 bases for J; bases not matched to a gene: 12. Here the CDR3 reads CASSRLGQGGTETQYF. In DNA form, the CDR3 reads TGCGCCAGCAGCCGACTAGGACAGGGTGGAACGGAGACCCAGTACTTC.

The rearrangement links TRBV28 to TRBJ2-1; 11 bases fit TRBD2. CDR3 size: 21 residues. V gave up 4 bases and J gave up 5 bases; unmatched junction bases: 22. Germline V gene sequence: CDR1 MDHEN, CDR2 SYDVKM. The CDR3 sequence is CASSSLRQLYKLAGVDNEQFF. The DNA for the CDR3 is TGTGCCAGCAGTTCACTTCGACAACTATACAAACTAGCGGGGGTCGACAATGAGCAGTTCTTC.

This clone came up once. The genes are TRBV5-6 and TRBJ2-1; D is possibly TRBD1 or TRBD2 (5 bases each). CDR3 length equals 11 residues. Trimming removed 7 bases from V and 14 bases from J, with 16 bases in between. CDR1 and CDR2 from the germline V gene are SGHDT and YYEEEE. CDR3 amino acids: CASGYRDVKFF. The DNA of the CDR3 is TGTGCCAGCGGCTACCGGGACGTCAAGTTCTTC.

The chain is built from TRBV2 and TRBJ2-2, with 8 bases fitting TRBD2. V was clipped by 6 bases and J by 7 bases; unmatched bases: 19. The CDR3 has 18 amino acids. The germline V gene encodes CDR1 SNHLY and CDR2 FYNNEI. For the CDR3, the DNA is TGTGCCAGCAGCTCAACAAATGTAGCGGGGAAGCTCTACGGGGAGCTGTTTTTT. Amino acids: CASSSTNVAGKLYGELFF.

This clone was counted at least ten times. This sequence joins TRBV4-3 and TRBJ2-5; D tentatively fits TRBD1 or TRBD2 (5 bases each). CDR1 is LGHNA, CDR2 YSLEER, per germline. The CDR3 spans 14 residues. Trimming removed 3 bases at V and 1 base at J, with 9 bases between. CDR3 sequence (DNA): TGCGCCAGCAGCCAGGGACGATCCCAAGAGACCCAGTACTTC. Protein product: CASSQGRSQETQYF.